This entry features one T cell receptor beta chain sequence. The sample comes from a study of blood T cell repertoires in COVID-19. About the research overall: COVID-19 samples, acute and convalescent, were from the United States, Italy and Spain. Nucleic acid was either cDNA or gDNA, and it came from T cells, B-cell-depleted T cells, or PBMCs.

The CDR3 has 13 amino acids. From germline, CDR1 is LGHNA and CDR2 YNFKEQ. V was pared by 4 bases and J by 2 bases, with 8 bases between. Study processing details: Reference gene primer amplification gave estimated nucleated cell counts. Produced via immunoSEQ multiplex PCR; TCRdb's table is partial and in-frame only. V and J calls plus clone size are reproduced from that table; the DNA served to infer D and trimming. The data hold 400,000 to 550,000 clones, with more than 85% observed a single time. Sequenced sample: peripheral blood. The chain has TRBV4-2 and TRBJ2-5; D possibly corresponds to TRBD2 (6 bases). This sequence was found in a woman younger than 45 with acute or convalescent COVID-19. The CDR3 DNA follows: TGTGCCAGCAGCCTGGGAGGACAAGAGACCCAGTACTTC. This encodes CASSLGGQETQYF.